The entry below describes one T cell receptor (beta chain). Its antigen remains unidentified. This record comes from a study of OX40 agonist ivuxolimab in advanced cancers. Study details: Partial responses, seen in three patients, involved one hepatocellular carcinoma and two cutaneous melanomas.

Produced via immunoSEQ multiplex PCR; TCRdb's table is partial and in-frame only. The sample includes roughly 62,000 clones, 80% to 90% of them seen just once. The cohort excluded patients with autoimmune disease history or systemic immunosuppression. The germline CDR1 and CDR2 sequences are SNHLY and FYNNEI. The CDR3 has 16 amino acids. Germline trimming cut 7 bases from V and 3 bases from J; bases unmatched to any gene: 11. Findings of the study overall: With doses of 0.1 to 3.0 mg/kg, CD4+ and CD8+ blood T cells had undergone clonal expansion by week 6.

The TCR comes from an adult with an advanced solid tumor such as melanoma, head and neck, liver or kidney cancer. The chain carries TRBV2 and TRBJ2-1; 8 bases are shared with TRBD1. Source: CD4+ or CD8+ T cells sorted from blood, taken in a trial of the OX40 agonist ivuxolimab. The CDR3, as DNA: TGTGCCAGCAACCCCGACAGGGGAGTTAGCTACAATGAGCAGTTCTTC. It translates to CASNPDRGVSYNEQFF.